This passage covers 13 T cell receptor beta chains from one sample sequenced in a study of cytotoxic CD8 clonotypes in ibrutinib-treated CLL. Sequencing used immunoSEQ multiplex PCR; TCRdb keeps in-frame clones, though not all of them. The data show under 300,000 clones, around 77% seen once. The sequencing used PBMCs, collected at disease progression, from a patient treated with ibrutinib. The receptor source for this set is a human donor with chronic lymphocytic leukemia.

J is TRBJ2-1 and V is TRBV5-5; TRBD2 agrees at 14 bases. Germline V gene data show CDR1 as SGHKS and CDR2 as YYEKEE (reference sequence). V was clipped by 4 bases and J by 1 base; unmatched bases: 10. This CDR3 region has 19 residues. The CDR3 DNA reads TGTGCCAGCAGCCGCACGGGACTAGCGGGAGAGAGGTCCTACAATGAGCAGTTCTTC. Translation: CASSRTGLAGERSYNEQFF.

The chain has TRBV20-1 and TRBJ2-1; D ambiguous. The CDR3 has 11 amino acids. The germline gives CDR1 DFQATT, CDR2 SNEGSKA (reference sequence). Trimming left V 4 bases short and J 10 bases short, with 11 bases between. CDR3 coding DNA: TGCAGTGCTATCTTAAAACAGGAGCAGTTCTTC. This gives the protein CSAILKQEQFF.

The rearrangement uses TRBV6-5 and TRBJ2-2; TRBD2 agrees at 13 bases. The CDR3 runs 14 residues. Germline loops: CDR1 MNHEY, CDR2 SVGAGI. The trim removed 8 bases at V and 6 bases at J, leaving 3 bases unmatched. The CDR3 is CASGGLAGAGELFF. The CDR3 DNA is TGTGCCAGCGGCGGACTAGCGGGAGCCGGGGAGCTGTTTTTT.

The genes are TRBV15 and TRBJ2-2; no clear D gene. Germline CDR1 reads LNHNV; CDR2 reads YYDKDF (reference sequence). V dropped 5 bases and J dropped 6 bases, with 10 bases sitting between them. The CDR3 consists of 13 residues. The CDR3 reads CATSPPFAGELFF. DNA for the CDR3: TGTGCCACCAGCCCCCCATTCGCCGGGGAGCTGTTTTTT.

The chain is built from TRBV7-6 and TRBJ1-3; D is uncertain. Trimming pared 1 base from V and 4 bases from J, leaving 14 bases between. Looked up from germline, CDR1 is SGHVS and CDR2 is FNYEAQ. The CDR3 runs to 16 residues. CDR3 DNA sequence: TGTGCCAGCAGCTTAGAAGGTTGGGCCGCAGGAAACACCATATATTTT. It yields the protein CASSLEGWAAGNTIYF.

This clone is a singleton in its sample. In the same sample, other DNA sequences code for this CDR3. The chain uses TRBV5-1 and TRBJ1-5; no reliable D call. Germline CDR1 and CDR2: SGHRS and YFSETQ. The CDR3 totals 14 residues. V shed 0 bases and J shed 4 bases, with 8 bases lying between them. The CDR3 DNA reads TGCGCCAGCAGCTTGGCCCCCGGAAATCAGCCCCAGCATTTT. Translation: CASSLAPGNQPQHF.

This clone was found a few times. The chain couples TRBV4-1 to TRBJ2-2; 8 nucleotides align to TRBD1. Trimming removed 1 base from V and 3 bases from J; junction bases left unmatched: 1. CDR1 is MGHRA, CDR2 YSYEKL, per germline. CDR3 length equals 15 residues. CDR3 sequence (DNA): TGCGCCAGCAGCCAAGGGACAGGGCACACCGGGGAGCTGTTTTTT. Its translation is CASSQGTGHTGELFF.

This clone was detected only a few times. The V and J genes are TRBV15 and TRBJ2-5, with D possibly being TRBD1 (5 bases). The V end was cut by 0 bases, the J end by 4 bases, with 9 bases between. The germline gives CDR1 LNHNV, CDR2 YYDKDF (reference sequence). The CDR3 spans 14 residues. The CDR3 region is CATSRDAGPETQYF. The CDR3 nucleotides read TGTGCCACCAGCAGAGATGCAGGGCCAGAGACCCAGTACTTC.

The V gene is TRBV6-5, the J gene TRBJ1-2; D remains unclear. The V gene lost 4 bases and the J gene lost 8 bases, with 20 bases spanning the gap. This CDR3 spans 15 amino acids. Germline CDR1 MNHEY, CDR2 SVGAGI. For the CDR3, the DNA is TGTGCCAGCAGTTTCACTAAATTCAATAGTCGGGGCTACACCTTC. Translating it yields CASSFTKFNSRGYTF.

The chain carries TRBV7-2 and TRBJ1-4; D not certain. The CDR3 covers 14 residues. In germline, CDR1 is SGHTA, CDR2 FQGNSA. Trimming cost V 3 bases and J 2 bases, with 7 bases left between them. CDR3: CASSLPNTNEKLFF. DNA of the CDR3: TGTGCCAGCAGCTTGCCGAACACTAATGAAAAACTGTTTTTT. Together with reference TRBV7-2 and TRBJ1-4, the CDR3 gives the full variable domain: GAGVSQSPSNKVTEKGKDVELRCDPISGHTALYWYRQSLGQGLEFLIYFQGNSAPDKSGLPSDRFSAERTGGSVSTLTIQRTQQEDSAVYLCASSLPNTNEKLFFGSGTQLSVL.

V is TRBV2 and J is TRBJ2-7; D may be TRBD2 (5 bases). V was shortened by 7 bases and J by 3 bases, with 10 bases between the two germline ends. The CDR3 consists of 12 residues. Germline CDR1 and CDR2: SNHLY and FYNNEI. Here the CDR3 reads CASTGVYYEQYF. CDR3 nucleotides: TGTGCCAGCACCGGGGTCTACTACGAGCAGTACTTC. The full variable domain, its missing parts supplied by reference TRBV2 and TRBJ2-7, is EPEVTQTPSHQVTQMGQEVILRCVPISNHLYFYWYRQILGQKVEFLVSFYNNEISEKSEIFDDQFSVERPDGSNFTLKIRSTKLEDSAMYFCASTGVYYEQYFGPGTRLTVT.

The count of this clone is one. The chain employs TRBV7-2 and TRBJ2-7; a possible D gene is TRBD1 (6 bases). V was shortened by 6 bases and J by 4 bases, with 16 bases between the two germline ends. This CDR3 contains 14 residues. CDR1 and CDR2 from the germline V gene are SGHTA and FQGNSA. CDR3 sequence reads: CASSAPTGQYEQYF. CDR3 nucleotides: TGTGCCAGCAGTGCCCCGACAGGACAGTACGAGCAGTACTTC. The complete variable domain, with remaining parts taken from reference TRBV7-2 and TRBJ2-7, reads GAGVSQSPSNKVTEKGKDVELRCDPISGHTALYWYRQSLGQGLEFLIYFQGNSAPDKSGLPSDRFSAERTGGSVSTLTIQRTQQEDSAVYLCASSAPTGQYEQYFGPGTRLTVT.

This chain joins TRBV5-1 and TRBJ2-1; no clear D. This CDR3 has 12 amino acids. Trimming took off 4 bases at V and 6 bases at J, with 8 bases between the two ends. Germline CDR1 is SGHRS and CDR2 is YFSETQ. The CDR3 reads CASSPSGNEQFF. In DNA, the CDR3 is TGCGCCAGCAGCCCGAGTGGCAATGAGCAGTTCTTC.